A single sample is the source of the 8 T cell receptor beta chains below, sequenced in a study of OX40 agonist ivuxolimab in advanced cancers. TCRdb keeps only in-frame clones here, not all; method: immunoSEQ multiplex PCR. This repertoire shows under 150,000 clones, roughly nine tenths found once; its top ten account for approximately 0.51%. The starting material was CD4+ or CD8+ T cells sorted from blood, obtained in a trial of the OX40 agonist ivuxolimab. These receptors were taken from an adult with an advanced solid tumor such as melanoma, head and neck, liver or kidney cancer.

J is TRBJ2-7 and V is TRBV11-3, with no clear D. The CDR3 length is 13 residues. From germline, CDR1 is SGHNT and CDR2 YENEEA. Trimming took 2 bases from V and 7 from J, leaving 12 bases between them. In DNA form, the CDR3 reads TGTGCCAGCAGCTTATCAACGGCTACGGAGCAGTACTTC. It specifies CASSLSTATEQYF. Complete variable domain (other parts from reference TRBV11-3 and TRBJ2-7): EAGVVQSPRYKIIEKKQPVAFWCNPISGHNTLYWYLQNLGQGPELLIRYENEEAVDDSQLPKDRFSAERLKGVDSTLKIQPAELGDSAVYLCASSLSTATEQYFGPGTRLTVT.

This rearrangement joins TRBV7-8 to TRBJ2-1; TRBD2 might be the D (6 bases). The V and J ends lost 5 bases and 8 bases respectively, with 22 bases between them. The CDR3 is made up of 16 amino acids. The germline CDR1 and CDR2 sequences are SGHVS and FQNEAQ. The CDR3 region has the DNA TGTGCCAGCAGCCTACCGCAGAGACTAGGTTCCCATGAGCAGTTCTTC. This codes for CASSLPQRLGSHEQFF.

On this clone itself: Other DNA sequences within the sample encode an identical CDR3. The CDR3 is CASSEAGNTEAFF. As DNA, the CDR3 is TGTGCCAGCAGTGAAGCCGGCAACACTGAAGCTTTCTTT. The rearrangement joins TRBV6-1 to TRBJ1-1; D call uncertain. V was clipped by 0 bases and J by 2 bases, with 4 bases between them. CDR3 length: 13 residues. CDR1 is MNHNS and CDR2 is SASEGT in the germline V gene.

Here the CDR3 DNA reads TGCGCCAGCAGACCAACTAGCGGGGGCTACAATGAGCAGTTCTTC. Translating gives CASRPTSGGYNEQFF. This chain uses TRBV10-2 with TRBJ2-1; 11 bases fit TRBD2. This CDR3 has 15 amino acids. The germline V gene encodes CDR1 WSHSY and CDR2 SAAADI. V lost 6 bases, J lost 3 bases, and 4 bases stayed unmatched.

The CDR3 protein is CASSVEGAGDTQYF. The CDR3 DNA is TGTGCCAGCAGCGTAGAGGGGGCCGGAGATACGCAGTATTTT. The chain combines TRBV9 with TRBJ2-3, with 7 bases aligning to TRBD1. Unmatched junction bases numbered 3, after V lost 0 bases and J lost 5 bases. The CDR3 is 14 amino acids. The germline V gene has CDR1 SGDLS and CDR2 YYNGEE.

The chain is built from TRBV28 and TRBJ2-7; 9 nucleotides line up with TRBD1. CDR1 is MDHEN and CDR2 is SYDVKM in the germline V gene. V dropped 2 bases and J dropped 0; count of bases not matched to a gene: 8. The CDR3 covers 17 residues. CDR3 in DNA: TGTGCCAGCAGTTTAAAACCGGGACAGGGAATCTCCTACGAGCAGTACTTC. It yields the protein CASSLKPGQGISYEQYF.

The chain is built from TRBV5-4 and TRBJ2-5, with TRBD2 identical over 7 bases. Germline V gives CDR1 SGHNT, CDR2 YYREEE (reference sequence). The CDR3 is 14 amino acids. V shed 4 bases and J 2 bases; nucleotides not matched to a gene: 5. The CDR3 region is CASSPSGSQETQYF. The CDR3 DNA is TGTGCCAGCAGCCCTAGCGGATCTCAAGAGACCCAGTACTTC.

This clone turned up a few times. V and J are TRBV9 and TRBJ2-2; 7 bases match TRBD2. V was pared by 6 bases and J by 1 base, with 3 bases of the junction left unmatched. This CDR3 comprises 14 residues. The germline V gene has CDR1 SGDLS and CDR2 YYNGEE. The CDR3 region is CASTPGGNTGELFF. The CDR3 nucleotides read TGTGCCAGCACCCCGGGGGGGAACACCGGGGAGCTGTTTTTT.